These 13 T cell receptor beta chains were sequenced from one sample in a study of blood T cell repertoires in COVID-19. The repertoire was sequenced with immunoSEQ multiplex PCR; TCRdb's copy has only in-frame clones and lacks some. The sample lists about 230,000 clones, 83% seen once, with roughly 1.3% in the top ten. Sequencing used peripheral blood. All receptors derive from a woman aged 30 to 39 with COVID-19, enrolled during active disease.

The count of this clone is one. The rearrangement links TRBV7-9 to TRBJ2-1; D is possibly TRBD2 (5 bases). The CDR3 covers 13 residues. Trimming took 1 base from V and 10 from J, leaving 11 bases between them. Germline V CDR1 and CDR2: SEHNR, FQNEAQ (reference sequence). The CDR3 DNA is TGTGCCAGCAGCTTAGAGTGGGTAGCGGAGCAGTTCTTC. Its translation is CASSLEWVAEQFF.

V is TRBV5-1 and J is TRBJ1-2; no reliable D call. The CDR3 has 14 residues. The germline CDR1 and CDR2 sequences are SGHRS and YFSETQ. V dropped 0 bases and J dropped 5 bases, with 11 bases sitting between them. The CDR3, as DNA: TGCGCCAGCAGCTTGGAAGACCCAGCGTATGGCTACACCTTC. Translation: CASSLEDPAYGYTF.

The chain links TRBV19 to TRBJ2-1; the match to TRBD1 covers 7 bases. This CDR3 is built from 13 residues. V lost 4 bases and J lost 12; bases outside the gene matches: 9. Germline CDR1 LNHDA, CDR2 SQIVND (reference sequence). The CDR3 nucleotides read TGTGCCAGTAGTACCCTGACAGGGTTCGGGCAGTTCTTC. Protein: CASSTLTGFGQFF.

In DNA form, the CDR3 reads TGTGCCAGCAGCTTGGGACTAGTGGGCGCCGGGGAGCTGTTTTTT. This sequence encodes CASSLGLVGAGELFF. The gene calls are TRBV5-4 and TRBJ2-2; D is perhaps TRBD2 (6 bases). Germline values: CDR1 SGHNT, CDR2 YYREEE (reference sequence). With 0 bases removed from V and 6 bases from J, the gap between germline ends came to 12 bases. This CDR3 region has 15 residues.

CDR3 sequence: CASSGGLKQETQYF. The CDR3 nucleotides read TGTGCCAGCAGTGGGGGCCTGAAGCAAGAGACCCAGTACTTC. The genes are TRBV2 and TRBJ2-5, with D possibly being TRBD1 (5 bases). Looked up from germline, CDR1 is SNHLY and CDR2 is FYNNEI. Trimming cost V 4 bases and J 2 bases, with 11 bases left between them. CDR3 size: 14 residues.

This clone was detected a few times. This chain links TRBV4-3 with TRBJ1-6; D is possibly TRBD1 (6 bases). Deletions cut 2 bases from V and 0 bases from J, with 8 bases between. Germline V gene lookup returns CDR1 LGHNA and CDR2 YSLEER. The CDR3 extends over 16 amino acids. CDR3 protein: CASSQQGSSYNSPLHF. The CDR3 DNA is TGCGCCAGCAGCCAACAGGGGAGCTCCTATAATTCACCCCTCCACTTT.

The chain is built from TRBV20-1 and TRBJ2-7, with a possible D match to TRBD2 (5 bases). CDR3 length: 14 residues. V lost 3 bases and J 0 bases, leaving 12 bases between the germline ends. Germline values: CDR1 DFQATT, CDR2 SNEGSKA (reference sequence). The CDR3 reads CSASVGSGSYEQYF. CDR3 nucleotides: TGCAGTGCTAGTGTGGGAAGCGGCTCCTACGAGCAGTACTTC.

J is TRBJ2-1 and V is TRBV19; the match to TRBD1 covers 10 bases. Germline V lookup: CDR1 LNHDA, CDR2 SQIVND (reference sequence). This CDR3 comprises 15 residues. The V and J ends lost 7 bases and 5 bases, in that order; junction bases with no gene match: 8. CDR3 residues: CASTPPGTGDNEQFF. The CDR3 nucleotides are TGTGCCAGTACCCCCCCCGGGACAGGGGACAATGAGCAGTTCTTC.

The chain combines TRBV5-1 with TRBJ2-2, with 13 positions matching TRBD2. With 4 bases clipped from V and 8 bases from J, the junction kept 2 bases outside the gene matches. The CDR3 totals 14 residues. The germline CDR1 and CDR2 sequences are SGHRS and YFSETQ. In DNA, the CDR3 is TGCGCCAGCAGCCGGGGACTAGCGGGAGGGGAGCTGTTTTTT. This codes for CASSRGLAGGELFF.

V usage is TRBV4-2 and J usage is TRBJ2-7; 9 bases align to TRBD2. Germline loops: CDR1 LGHNA, CDR2 YNFKEQ. The length of the CDR3 is 16 residues. With V trimmed by 0 bases and J by 3 bases, 6 bases remained unmatched. CDR3 residues: CASSQDLNSGSYEQYF. DNA of the CDR3: TGTGCCAGCAGCCAAGATTTGAATAGCGGGAGCTACGAGCAGTACTTC.

The chain links TRBV28 to TRBJ1-5; 7 positions match TRBD1. V trimming: 3 bases; J trimming: 3 bases; junction bases outside the gene matches: 8. The CDR3 sequence is 16 residues long. CDR1 is MDHEN and CDR2 is SYDVKM in the germline V gene. In DNA, the CDR3 is TGTGCCAGCAGTTTTGAGGGGGCAGCTAACAATCAGCCCCAGCATTTT. It encodes CASSFEGAANNQPQHF.

With regard to this clone: The same CDR3 arises from other DNA sequences in this sample as well. The chain recombines TRBV3-1 (or the pseudogene TRBV3-2) with TRBJ2-2; no clear D. V shed 0 bases and J shed 2 bases, with 4 bases lying between them. CDR1 is LGHDT and CDR2 is YNNKEL in the germline V gene (reference sequence). The length of the CDR3 is 14 residues. The CDR3 reads CASSQDLNTGELFF. The CDR3 DNA follows: TGTGCCAGCAGCCAAGATTTAAACACCGGGGAGCTGTTTTTT.

There are a few counts of this clone. V usage is TRBV11-3 and J usage is TRBJ2-1; tentatively, D is TRBD2 (5 bases). V lost 3 bases and J 3 bases, leaving 12 bases between the germline ends. Germline loops: CDR1 SGHNT, CDR2 YENEEA. CDR3 length: 15 amino acids. The CDR3: CASSFNTRIYNEQFF. The CDR3 coding sequence is TGTGCCAGCAGCTTCAACACTAGAATCTACAATGAGCAGTTCTTC.